Sequencing of this T cell receptor beta chain was carried out in a study of early stage breast cancer tumors. As concerns this clone: Its antigen is unidentified.

This table comes from immunoSEQ multiplex PCR, and its TCRdb copy is limited to in-frame clones, with some not included. This table holds roughly 25,000 clones, less than 75% found once. Overall study findings and caveats: Compared with adjacent normal breast tissue, tumors showed around 2.5-fold greater T cell density and higher clonality.

The specimen was breast tumor tissue. The origin of this receptor is a person in their 60s with breast cancer.

The CDR3 loop is CAILGGRDRLRDAYNEQFF. DNA for the CDR3: TGTGCCATCCTGGGGGGGAGGGATCGATTACGGGACGCCTACAATGAGCAGTTCTTC. V and J are TRBV21-1 and TRBJ2-1; TRBD2, the table's D call, was not compared with the DNA. TRBV21-1 is a recognized pseudogene. The CDR3 extends over 19 amino acids.